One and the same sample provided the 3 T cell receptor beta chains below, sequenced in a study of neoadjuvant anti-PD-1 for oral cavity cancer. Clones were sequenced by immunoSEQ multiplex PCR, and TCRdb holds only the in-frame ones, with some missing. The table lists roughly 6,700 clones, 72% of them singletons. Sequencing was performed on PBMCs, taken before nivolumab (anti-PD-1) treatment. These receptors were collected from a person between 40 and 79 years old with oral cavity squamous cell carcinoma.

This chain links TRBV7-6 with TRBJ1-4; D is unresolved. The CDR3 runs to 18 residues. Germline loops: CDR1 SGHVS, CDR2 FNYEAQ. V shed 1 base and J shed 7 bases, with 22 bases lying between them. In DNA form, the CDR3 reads TGTGCCAGCAGCTTAGGAGAGAGTACCGGGTCCCGGGGTGAAAAACTGTTTTTT. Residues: CASSLGESTGSRGEKLFF.

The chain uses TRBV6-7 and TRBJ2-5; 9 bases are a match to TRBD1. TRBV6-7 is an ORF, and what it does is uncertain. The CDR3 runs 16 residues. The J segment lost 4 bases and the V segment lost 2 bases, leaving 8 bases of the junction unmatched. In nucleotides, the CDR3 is TGTGCCAGCAGTTACCTTAACAGGGGGCGCGGAGAGACCCAGTACTTC. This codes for CASSYLNRGRGETQYF.

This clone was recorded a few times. DNA of the CDR3: TGTGCCAGCTCACCTGAGGTTAGAAGCACAGATACGCAGTATTTT. As protein: CASSPEVRSTDTQYF. The J gene is TRBJ2-3, the V gene TRBV18; D ambiguous. Germline CDR1 reads KGHSH; CDR2 reads LQKENI. The CDR3 extends over 15 amino acids. The V and J ends lost 3 bases and 0 bases respectively, with 10 bases between them.